These 27 T cell receptor beta chains originate from one sample sequenced in a study of siplizumab effects on memory and regulatory T cells (dated by TCRdb to the late 2010s). Receptor amplification or capture employed the immunoSEQ multiplex PCR assay. Held by TCRdb, this immuneACCESS table contains in-frame sequences only and omits some clones. Under half of the omission traces to an unresolved V gene where checked; the cause of the rest is unknown. A total of around 100,000 clones appear in this sample, approximately 94% of them only once. The ten largest clonotypes hold approximately 0.58% of the sample. Sequenced input: Tregs sorted from blood. Every receptor here comes from a human donor in good health.

The V gene is TRBV28, the J gene TRBJ2-7; D remains ambiguous. V lost 5 bases and J 6 bases, leaving 8 bases between the germline ends. The germline V gene has CDR1 MDHEN and CDR2 SYDVKM. This CDR3 contains 11 residues. Written as DNA, the CDR3 is TGTGCCAGCAGTCAGAATTTCGAGCAGTACTTC. Amino acids: CASSQNFEQYF.

This chain links TRBV28 with TRBJ2-7, with D perhaps matching TRBD1 (5 bases). V was trimmed by 8 bases and J by 4 bases, leaving 12 bases between them. Looked up from germline, CDR1 is MDHEN and CDR2 is SYDVKM. This CDR3 region has 12 residues. CDR3 loop: CASGQNLYEQYF. The CDR3 DNA reads as TGTGCCAGCGGACAAAACCTTTACGAGCAGTACTTC.

The V call is TRBV18, the J call TRBJ1-2; possibly TRBD1 for D (6 bases). Germline lookup yields CDR1 KGHSH and CDR2 LQKENI. Trimming took 5 bases from V and 2 from J, leaving 9 bases between them. This CDR3 region has 13 residues. CDR3 loop: CASSSTGNYGYTF. The CDR3 region has the DNA TGTGCCAGCTCATCGACAGGAAACTATGGCTACACCTTC.

This chain joins TRBV19 and TRBJ1-1; TRBD1 might be the D (5 bases). CDR3 length equals 12 residues. In germline, CDR1 is LNHDA, CDR2 SQIVND (reference sequence). Trimming stripped 5 bases from V and 7 bases from J, with 11 bases between. CDR3 sequence reads: CASSFGTGEAFF. CDR3 bases: TGTGCCAGTAGTTTCGGGACTGGTGAAGCTTTCTTT.

This chain links TRBV18 with TRBJ2-1; TRBD1 might be the D (5 bases). The CDR3 covers 13 residues. The V end lost 2 bases, the J end lost 5 bases, and 7 bases lay between the germline ends. CDR1 is KGHSH and CDR2 is LQKENI in the germline V gene. CDR3 sequence (DNA): TGTGCCAGCTCACCAGGGGCCCACAATGAGCAGTTCTTC. This encodes CASSPGAHNEQFF.

As DNA, the CDR3 is TGTGCCAGCAGTTTACCCTTGAACACTGAAGCTTTCTTT. The encoded protein is CASSLPLNTEAFF. The J gene is TRBJ1-1, the V gene TRBV28; D call uncertain. Trimming pared 2 bases from V and 0 bases from J, leaving 4 bases between. The CDR3 is 13 amino acids. In germline, CDR1 is MDHEN, CDR2 SYDVKM.

CDR3 sequence (DNA): TGCGCCAGCAGCTTGGGGGCAGGGGCGCATGGCTACGAGCAGTACTTC. It yields the protein CASSLGAGAHGYEQYF. The chain has TRBV5-1 and TRBJ2-7, with D perhaps matching TRBD1 (6 bases). V shed 0 bases and J shed 3 bases, with 16 bases lying between them. The CDR3 is 16 residues long. Germline CDR1 and CDR2: SGHRS and YFSETQ.

The rearrangement uses TRBV5-4 and TRBJ1-4; no clear D gene. Between the trimmed V and J ends, which lost 4 bases and 5 bases, there was a span of 15 bases. Germline V gene lookup returns CDR1 SGHNT and CDR2 YYREEE (reference sequence). The CDR3 spans 15 residues. CDR3 region: CASSPGPGENEKLFF. The CDR3 nucleotides read TGTGCCAGCAGCCCAGGACCCGGGGAAAATGAAAAACTGTTTTTT. Full variable domain (rest looked up from reference TRBV5-4 and TRBJ1-4): ETGVTQSPTHLIKTRGQQVTLRCSSQSGHNTVSWYQQALGQGPQFIFQYYREEENGRGNFPPRFSGLQFPNYSSELNVNALELDDSALYLCASSPGPGENEKLFFGSGTQLSVL.

The chain carries TRBV28 and TRBJ2-7, with 7 bases fitting TRBD1. With V trimmed by 4 bases and J by 2 bases, 17 bases remained unmatched. The CDR3 has 18 residues. The germline CDR1 and CDR2 sequences are MDHEN and SYDVKM. CDR3 region: CASSSPLKTGSQPYEQYF. The CDR3 DNA is TGTGCCAGCAGTTCTCCCCTTAAGACAGGGTCCCAACCCTACGAGCAGTACTTC.

The chain carries TRBV19 and TRBJ2-1; TRBD2 aligns across 14 bases. Germline CDR1 reads LNHDA; CDR2 reads SQIVND (reference sequence). V lost 2 bases, J lost 2 bases, and 5 bases stayed unmatched. The CDR3 is made up of 18 amino acids. The DNA for the CDR3 is TGTGCCAGTAGTATAAGACTAGCGGGAGGGCTAACCTACAATGAGCAGTTCTTC. It encodes CASSIRLAGGLTYNEQFF.

This clone was seen just once. The chain combines TRBV6-6 with TRBJ2-5; D possibly corresponds to TRBD1 (5 bases). Germline assignment: CDR1 MNHNY and CDR2 SVGAGI (reference sequence). The CDR3 has 14 residues. V was clipped by 6 bases and J by 7 bases, with 18 bases between them. In DNA form, the CDR3 reads TGTGCCAGCAGCCTCTCAGGGCCTTCAGGGACCCAGTACTTC. Protein sequence: CASSLSGPSGTQYF.

In its sample, this clone was seen once. The gene calls are TRBV10-1 and TRBJ2-7; 8 bases align to TRBD1. The CDR3 spans 13 residues. Trimming took 4 bases from V and 7 from J; bases not matched to a gene: 6. Germline V gives CDR1 WNHNN, CDR2 SYGVQD (reference sequence). CDR3 loop: CASSVQGAHEQYF. The CDR3 DNA reads TGCGCCAGCAGTGTCCAGGGGGCACATGAGCAGTACTTC.

The chain links TRBV7-9 to TRBJ1-4; D is unresolved. The germline V gene encodes CDR1 SEHNR and CDR2 FQNEAQ (reference sequence). The CDR3 consists of 13 residues. V was clipped by 1 base and J by 10 bases, with 10 bases between them. The CDR3 region is CASSLGDTRKLFF. The CDR3 DNA reads TGTGCCAGCAGCTTAGGTGACACCCGAAAACTGTTTTTT.

The gene calls are TRBV18 and TRBJ1-3; the D gene is possibly TRBD1 (5 bases). Germline V gene sequence: CDR1 KGHSH, CDR2 LQKENI. The CDR3 covers 15 residues. V gave up 8 bases and J gave up 2 bases, with 16 bases separating them. In DNA form, the CDR3 reads TGTGCCAGCGTTGCCTTGGGGGAGCCTGGAAACACCATATATTTT. The encoded protein is CASVALGEPGNTIYF.

The genes are TRBV5-1 and TRBJ2-6; 10 nucleotides line up with TRBD1. The junction had 13 bases not matched to a gene; V was cut back by 1 base and J by 0 bases. The CDR3 contains 21 residues. Germline V CDR1 and CDR2: SGHRS, YFSETQ. The CDR3: CASSLPGQGMGVLSGANVLTF. The DNA of the CDR3 is TGCGCCAGCAGCTTGCCGGGACAGGGGATGGGAGTCCTCTCTGGGGCCAACGTCCTGACTTTC.

This rearrangement joins TRBV11-1 to TRBJ2-4; D is ambiguous. CDR1 and CDR2 from the germline V gene are SGHAT and FQDESV (reference sequence). V was cut by 5 bases and J by 12 bases, with 11 bases left in between. The CDR3 loop spans 11 amino acids. The CDR3 DNA reads as TGTGCCAGCAGCCGGGCTAGTCATCAGTACTTC. Protein sequence: CASSRASHQYF.

The chain links TRBV6-1 to TRBJ2-2; 7 bases align to TRBD2. The CDR3 sequence is 13 residues long. The V gene's germline CDR1 is MNHNS and CDR2 SASEGT. With 6 bases clipped from V and 5 bases from J, the junction kept 3 bases outside the gene matches. The DNA for the CDR3 is TGTGCCAGCAGGATTAGCGGGACCGGGGAGCTGTTTTTT. Translated: CASRISGTGELFF.

The J gene is TRBJ2-7, the V gene TRBV14; D is perhaps TRBD1 (5 bases). Germline assignment: CDR1 SGHDN and CDR2 FVKESK. The CDR3 is 14 residues long. Between the trimmed V and J ends, which lost 2 bases and 2 bases, there was a span of 10 bases. The chain's CDR3 is CASSQRGRAYEQYF. CDR3 coding DNA: TGTGCCAGCAGCCAACGAGGCAGGGCCTACGAGCAGTACTTC. Supplemented by reference TRBV14 and TRBJ2-7, the full variable domain reads EAGVTQFPSHSVIEKGQTVTLRCDPISGHDNLYWYRRVMGKEIKFLLHFVKESKQDESGMPNNRFLAERTGGTYSTLKVQPAELEDSGVYFCASSQRGRAYEQYFGPGTRLTVT.

The chain links TRBV5-4 to TRBJ2-7, with 7 bases fitting TRBD2. Germline V lookup: CDR1 SGHNT, CDR2 YYREEE (reference sequence). The CDR3 spans 16 residues. The V segment lost 4 bases and the J segment 2 bases; nucleotides outside the gene matches: 12. CDR3 loop: CASSPSSGILPYEQYF. The CDR3 DNA sequence: TGTGCCAGCAGCCCATCTAGCGGAATACTTCCCTACGAGCAGTACTTC.

This chain links TRBV29-1 with TRBJ2-7, with TRBD2 matching over 7 bases. J gave up 4 bases and V 7 bases, and 28 bases lay outside the gene matches. In germline, CDR1 is SQVTM, CDR2 ANQGSEA. This CDR3 has 19 residues. CDR3 nucleotide sequence: TGCAGCGCCATCCCCAGCGGGTCTGTGGCGGGAGTAGGTTTTTACGAGCAGTACTTC. Translation: CSAIPSGSVAGVGFYEQYF.

V usage is TRBV28 and J usage is TRBJ2-1; TRBD2 aligns across 8 bases. Looked up from germline, CDR1 is MDHEN and CDR2 is SYDVKM. The V and J ends lost 6 bases and 9 bases, in that order; junction bases with no gene match: 10. The CDR3 is 14 amino acids. The CDR3 sequence: CASRKLAAATEQFF. CDR3 nucleotides: TGTGCCAGCAGGAAACTAGCGGCCGCAACTGAGCAGTTCTTC. Full variable domain (remainder filled in from reference TRBV28 and TRBJ2-1): DVKVTQSSRYLVKRTGEKVFLECVQDMDHENMFWYRQDPGLGLRLIYFSYDVKMKEKGDIPEGYSVSREKKERFSLILESASTNQTSMYLCASRKLAAATEQFFGPGTRLTVL.

Regarding this clone: Other nucleotide sequences from this sample produce the same CDR3. This chain links TRBV5-1 with TRBJ1-1, with D maybe TRBD1 (5 bases). V lost 3 bases and J lost 0, with 9 bases in between. This CDR3 comprises 14 residues. Germline loops: CDR1 SGHRS, CDR2 YFSETQ. As DNA, the CDR3 is TGCGCCAGCAGCTCCGGACACTTGAACACTGAAGCTTTCTTT. Translating it yields CASSSGHLNTEAFF.

The chain recombines TRBV7-3 with TRBJ2-3; possible D gene TRBD2, 5 bases. The V gene lost 4 bases and the J gene lost 2 bases, with 13 bases spanning the gap. This CDR3 spans 15 amino acids. CDR1 is SGHTA and CDR2 is FQGTGA in the germline V gene. For the CDR3, the DNA is TGTGCCAGCAGCTCTTCCGGGATGTACACAGATACGCAGTATTTT. It codes for CASSSSGMYTDTQYF.

The V and J genes are TRBV27 and TRBJ1-1; D is uncertain. This CDR3 contains 14 residues. Germline lookup yields CDR1 MNHEY and CDR2 SMNVEV (reference sequence). The V end was cut by 0 bases, the J end by 5 bases, with 10 bases between. The CDR3 sequence is CASSLSLGLTEAFF. As DNA, the CDR3 is TGTGCCAGCAGTTTATCGTTAGGTTTAACTGAAGCTTTCTTT.

The chain uses TRBV15 and TRBJ2-7; tentatively, D is TRBD2 (5 bases). Trimming took 0 bases from V and 5 from J, leaving 8 bases between them. Germline lookup yields CDR1 LNHNV and CDR2 YYDKDF (reference sequence). CDR3 size: 13 residues. Here the CDR3 reads CATSRDRGDEQYF. Here the CDR3 DNA reads TGTGCCACCAGCAGAGACCGGGGTGACGAGCAGTACTTC.

The count of this clone is one. The V call is TRBV14, the J call TRBJ2-2, with TRBD2 identical over 11 bases. The CDR3 runs 17 residues. J lost 6 bases, V lost 1 base, and 7 bases had no gene match. Germline lookup yields CDR1 SGHDN and CDR2 FVKESK. The CDR3 DNA is TGTGCCAGCAGCCAAGGCCTACTAGCGGGAGACGCCGGGGAGCTGTTTTTT. Protein sequence: CASSQGLLAGDAGELFF. Drawing the rest from reference TRBV14 and TRBJ2-2, the complete variable domain is EAGVTQFPSHSVIEKGQTVTLRCDPISGHDNLYWYRRVMGKEIKFLLHFVKESKQDESGMPNNRFLAERTGGTYSTLKVQPAELEDSGVYFCASSQGLLAGDAGELFFGEGSRLTVL.

J is TRBJ1-5 and V is TRBV29-1; D may be TRBD1 (5 bases). Looked up from germline, CDR1 is SQVTM and CDR2 is ANQGSEA. With 7 bases removed from V and 11 bases from J, the gap between germline ends came to 15 bases. CDR3 length: 11 amino acids. The chain's CDR3 is CSAVTGYTQHF. Here the CDR3 DNA reads TGCAGCGCAGTCACAGGTTATACCCAGCATTTT.